This T cell receptor beta chain stems from a study of blood T cell repertoires in COVID-19. This clone appeared once. The data were produced by immunoSEQ multiplex PCR, yet TCRdb's version contains in-frame clones alone and is incomplete. The table lists around 97,000 clones, 87% of them singletons. Germline lookup yields CDR1 SNHLY and CDR2 FYNNEI. The V end lost 4 bases, the J end lost 3 bases, and 9 bases lay between the germline ends. The CDR3 loop spans 13 amino acids. Sequenced: peripheral blood. This sequence joins TRBV2 and TRBJ1-1, with a weak D call TRBD1 (5 bases). This TCR was recovered from a human donor in a cohort sampled during active COVID-19. The CDR3 region has the DNA TGTGCCAGCAGTGTCGGGGGGTACACTGAAGCTTTCTTT. It translates to CASSVGGYTEAFF.